One sample yielded the 21 T cell receptor beta chains listed below, sequenced in a study of T cell repertoires in cytomegalovirus infection. Their antigen targets remain unknown. TCRdb redid the calling of the reads with MiXCR, one entry per CDR3 protein. The sample holds some 350,000 distinct CDR3 sequences, roughly 29% seen once. The sequencing here drew on cultured PBMCs, taken from culture after CMV antigen stimulation. These receptor sequences come from a human donor in good health (CMV status not recorded). Some clones in this sample may be carry-over from other donors' samples.

V and J are TRBV7-9 and TRBJ2-6; the D gene could be TRBD1 or TRBD2 (5 bases each). The ends were cut back, 6 bases at V and 0 bases at J, with 24 bases in the middle. CDR3 size: 20 residues. Germline assignment: CDR1 SEHNR and CDR2 FQNEAQ (reference sequence). The CDR3 region is CASRLAGGNLYHSGANVLTF. Written as DNA, the CDR3 is TGTGCCAGCAGGTTGGCTGGGGGTAACCTTTACCACTCTGGGGCCAACGTCCTGACTTTC.

The chain is built from TRBV29-1 and TRBJ1-1, with 8 bases lining up with TRBD1. Germline V gives CDR1 SQVTM, CDR2 ANQGSEA. The CDR3 length is 12 residues. The J segment lost 4 bases and the V segment lost 7 bases, leaving 5 bases of the junction unmatched. The CDR3 reads CSAGTGGTEAFF. CDR3 DNA: TGCAGCGCGGGCACAGGGGGCACTGAAGCTTTCTTT.

This rearrangement joins TRBV7-9 to TRBJ2-2; D is unresolved. The ends were cut back, 2 bases at V and 0 bases at J, with 7 bases in the middle. Germline V CDR1 and CDR2: SEHNR, FQNEAQ (reference sequence). The CDR3 has 15 amino acids. CDR3 DNA sequence: TGTGCCAGCAGCTTAATGGTGTCGAACACCGGGGAGCTGTTTTTT. Protein sequence: CASSLMVSNTGELFF.

The table lists this clonotype with a few counts. The chain links TRBV28 to TRBJ2-3; D might be TRBD2 (7 bases). Trimming removed 6 bases at V and 4 bases at J, with 20 bases between. CDR1 and CDR2 from the germline V gene are MDHEN and SYDVKM. There are 16 residues in the CDR3. CDR3 sequence: CASSPQGRAVADTQYF. Here the CDR3 DNA reads TGTGCCAGCAGCCCCCAGGGGAGGGCCGTAGCAGATACGCAGTATTTT.

This clonotype was observed a few times. The V and J genes are TRBV7-3 and TRBJ1-4; D might be TRBD1 (5 bases). Germline-derived CDR1 and CDR2 are SGHTA and FQGTGA. The CDR3 has 14 amino acids. V lost 6 bases to trimming and J lost 5 bases, with 13 bases between them. CDR3 in DNA: TGTGCCAGCAGGTCGGGACGGACGAATGAAAAACTGTTTTTT. It is translated as CASRSGRTNEKLFF. Together with reference TRBV7-3 and TRBJ1-4, the CDR3 gives the full variable domain: GAGVSQTPSNKVTEKGKYVELRCDPISGHTALYWYRQSLGQGPEFLIYFQGTGAADDSGLPNDRFFAVRPEGSVSTLKIQRTERGDSAVYLCASRSGRTNEKLFFGSGTQLSVL.

The chain couples TRBV28 to TRBJ2-7; 11 bases agree with TRBD2. The CDR3 sequence is 16 residues long. Germline V CDR1 and CDR2: MDHEN, SYDVKM. V dropped 8 bases and J dropped 2; count of bases not matched to a gene: 11. CDR3 DNA: TGTGCCAGCGGGGGCATTTTAGCGGGAGGGCCCTACGAGCAGTACTTC. Translated: CASGGILAGGPYEQYF.

This clonotype appeared a few times. This sequence joins TRBV6-1 and TRBJ2-7; unclear D gene. This CDR3 contains 14 residues. V shed 2 bases and J shed 1 base, with 9 bases lying between them. CDR1 and CDR2 from the germline V gene are MNHNS and SASEGT. CDR3 amino acids: CASSERRLSYEQYF. CDR3 sequence (DNA): TGTGCCAGCAGTGAACGTAGGCTGTCCTACGAGCAGTACTTC.

This clonotype was detected a few times. The chain uses TRBV7-9 and TRBJ2-7; D remains unclear. CDR3 length: 14 residues. Trimming stripped 6 bases from V and 1 base from J, with 13 bases between. The germline V gene encodes CDR1 SEHNR and CDR2 FQNEAQ (reference sequence). The CDR3 loop is CASSFQEVSYEQYF. The DNA for the CDR3 is TGTGCCAGCAGTTTTCAAGAGGTTTCCTACGAGCAGTACTTC.

V is TRBV7-2 and J is TRBJ2-5, with 12 bases matching TRBD2. J gave up 4 bases and V 5 bases, and 5 bases lay outside the gene matches. The CDR3 consists of 15 residues. From germline, CDR1 is SGHTA and CDR2 FQGNSA. The chain's CDR3 is CASSERLAGAETQYF. The CDR3 nucleotides read TGTGCCAGCAGCGAAAGACTAGCGGGAGCAGAGACCCAGTACTTC.

The rearrangement links TRBV25-1 to TRBJ1-2; TRBD1 matches at 9 bases. This CDR3 has 15 residues. V was pared by 5 bases and J by 6 bases, with 10 bases of the junction left unmatched. From germline, CDR1 is MGHDK and CDR2 SYGVNS. For the CDR3, the DNA is TGTGCCAGCAGTTCCCCGGACAGGGGTATGAATGGCTACACCTTC. It specifies CASSSPDRGMNGYTF.

The V and J genes are TRBV12-3 or TRBV12-4 and TRBJ1-2, with TRBD1 identical over 8 bases. V was clipped by 4 bases and J by 2 bases; unmatched bases: 6. This CDR3 region has 15 residues. CDR3 region: CASSSLDRENYGYTF. DNA of the CDR3: TGTGCCAGCAGTTCCTTGGACAGGGAGAACTATGGCTACACCTTC.

CDR3 sequence: CASSRRDRGGWETQYF. DNA of the CDR3: TGTGCCAGCAGTCGCCGAGACAGGGGAGGGTGGGAGACCCAGTACTTC. This chain joins TRBV6-5 and TRBJ2-5; D is possibly TRBD1 (8 bases). The ends were cut back, 5 bases at V and 5 bases at J, with 21 bases in the middle. The CDR3 runs 16 residues. CDR1 is MNHEY, CDR2 SVGAGI, per germline.

The rearrangement links TRBV23-1 to TRBJ2-7; D gene ambiguous. TRBV23-1 is assigned to the ORF class and has an uncertain function. This CDR3 is 16 amino acids long. Trimming pared 6 bases from V and 4 bases from J, leaving 22 bases between. Here the CDR3 reads CASSPNPYIVAYEQYV. The CDR3, as DNA: TGCGCCAGCAGCCCCAATCCCTATATCGTCGCTTACGAGCAGTACGTC.

V gene TRBV6-6 combines with J gene TRBJ1-1, with D unclear. Germline assignment: CDR1 MNHNY and CDR2 SVGAGI (reference sequence). V was clipped by 5 bases and J by 0 bases, with 13 bases between them. The CDR3 totals 15 residues. The CDR3 loop is CASSNPGQMNTEAFF. CDR3 coding DNA: TGTGCCAGCAGTAACCCCGGTCAAATGAACACTGAAGCTTTCTTT.

V usage is TRBV7-9 and J usage is TRBJ2-5; D gene unclear. Germline CDR1 and CDR2: SEHNR and FQNEAQ (reference sequence). The CDR3 extends over 14 amino acids. Trimming took 2 bases from V and 2 from J, leaving 9 bases between them. CDR3 nucleotide sequence: TGTGCCAGCAGCTTATTAAGGTTACAAGAGACCCAGTACTTC. It is translated as CASSLLRLQETQYF. The entire variable domain, with the rest obtained from reference TRBV7-9 and TRBJ2-5, is as follows: DTGVSQNPRHKITKRGQNVTFRCDPISEHNRLYWYRQTLGQGPEFLTYFQNEAQLEKSRLLSDRFSAERPKGSFSTLEIQRTEQGDSAMYLCASSLLRLQETQYFGPGTRLLVL.

The chain employs TRBV19 and TRBJ2-1; either TRBD1 or TRBD2 may fit D (6 bases each). Trimming took 8 bases from V and 7 from J, leaving 18 bases between them. Germline V lookup: CDR1 LNHDA, CDR2 SQIVND (reference sequence). The CDR3 is made up of 14 amino acids. The CDR3 here is CASGWGPRGNEQFF. As DNA, the CDR3 is TGTGCCAGTGGGTGGGGGCCCCGGGGGAATGAGCAGTTCTTC.

The CDR3 is CAIRTGVAENEQFF. CDR3 coding DNA: TGTGCCATCAGGACAGGGGTTGCAGAAAATGAGCAGTTCTTC. The V call is TRBV10-3, the J call TRBJ2-1; 8 bases line up with TRBD1. Germline V gene sequence: CDR1 ENHRY, CDR2 SYGVKD. The CDR3 has 14 residues. V trimming: 6 bases; J trimming: 7 bases; junction bases outside the gene matches: 8.

The chain couples TRBV5-1 to TRBJ2-3, with D hard to call. Trimming left V 5 bases short and J 0 bases short, with 10 bases between. From germline, CDR1 is SGHRS and CDR2 YFSETQ. CDR3 length equals 14 residues. The CDR3 spells CASRAPGSTDTQYF. DNA for the CDR3: TGCGCCAGCAGGGCCCCCGGTAGCACAGATACGCAGTATTTT.

The sample holds a few counts of this clonotype. The gene calls are TRBV20-1 and TRBJ2-3, with D possibly being TRBD2 (5 bases). Germline values: CDR1 DFQATT, CDR2 SNEGSKA (reference sequence). CDR3 size: 16 residues. Trimming stripped 6 bases from V and 6 bases from J, with 25 bases between. CDR3 DNA: TGCAGTGCCCCAGGACTCACTACCTCCACCACGGATACGCAGTATTTT. This codes for CSAPGLTTSTTDTQYF.

The chain carries TRBV27 and TRBJ1-1; 7 bases align to TRBD1. V lost 8 bases and J lost 1; bases outside the gene matches: 4. Germline V gives CDR1 MNHEY, CDR2 SMNVEV (reference sequence). This CDR3 has 13 amino acids. CDR3 loop: CASFRTGNTEAFF. In DNA form, the CDR3 reads TGTGCCAGCTTCCGGACAGGGAACACTGAAGCTTTCTTT.

The J gene is TRBJ1-1, the V gene TRBV7-2, with a possible D match to TRBD1 (6 bases). CDR1 is SGHTA and CDR2 is FQGNSA in the germline V gene. The germline V and J ends were trimmed by 3 bases and 1 base, with 15 bases remaining between them. CDR3 length: 16 residues. DNA for the CDR3: TGTGCCAGCAGCTTCGTTCCAGGGGCTCAGAACACTGAAGCTTTCTTT. It codes for CASSFVPGAQNTEAFF.